This T cell receptor (beta chain) was obtained from a study of cytomegalovirus exposure and HLA in healthy donors. Findings and limits, study-wide: It was about 150 TCR beta chains that were listed as cytomegalovirus-associated. Confirmation in vitro established that a few CMV-associated chains were specific for CMV antigens. Reportedly, cytomegalovirus status was diagnosed with high sensitivity and specificity.

Separation from the 666-subject first cohort characterized the roughly 110-subject validation cohort, to which the donors belonged. CDR1 is MNHEY, CDR2 SVGAGI, per germline. The CDR3 runs to 14 residues. V lost 2 bases, J lost 3 bases, and 11 bases lay in between. On this clone itself: Its antigen is not known.

Clones were sequenced by immunoSEQ multiplex PCR, and TCRdb holds only the in-frame ones, with some missing. The sample shows about 260,000 clones, 90% of them seen only once. Sequenced material: PBMCs. This TCR was recovered from a woman aged 25 to 39 in good health and CMV-seronegative. The V call is TRBV6-5, the J call TRBJ2-7, with D perhaps TRBD1 (6 bases). The CDR3 DNA reads TGTGCCAGCAGTTACGGGGCAGGGGACTACGAGCAGTACTTC. It codes for CASSYGAGDYEQYF.